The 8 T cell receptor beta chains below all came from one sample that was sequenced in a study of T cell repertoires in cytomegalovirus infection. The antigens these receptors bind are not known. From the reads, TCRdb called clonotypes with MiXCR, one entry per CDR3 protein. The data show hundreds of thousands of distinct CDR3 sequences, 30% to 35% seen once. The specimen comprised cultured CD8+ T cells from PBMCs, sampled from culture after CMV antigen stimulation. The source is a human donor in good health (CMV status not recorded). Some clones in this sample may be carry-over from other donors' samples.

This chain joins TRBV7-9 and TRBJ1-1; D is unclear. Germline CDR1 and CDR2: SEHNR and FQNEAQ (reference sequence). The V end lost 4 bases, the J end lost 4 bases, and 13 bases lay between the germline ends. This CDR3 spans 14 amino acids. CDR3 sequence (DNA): TGTGCCAGCAGCTGGGGTCAAGGGAGCACTGAAGCTTTCTTT. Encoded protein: CASSWGQGSTEAFF.

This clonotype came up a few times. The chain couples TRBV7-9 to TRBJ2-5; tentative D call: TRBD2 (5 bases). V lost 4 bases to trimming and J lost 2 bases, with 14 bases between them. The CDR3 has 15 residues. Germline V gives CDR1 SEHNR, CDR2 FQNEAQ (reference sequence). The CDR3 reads CASSYAGFYQETQYF. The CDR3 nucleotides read TGTGCCAGCAGCTATGCGGGTTTTTATCAAGAGACCCAGTACTTC.

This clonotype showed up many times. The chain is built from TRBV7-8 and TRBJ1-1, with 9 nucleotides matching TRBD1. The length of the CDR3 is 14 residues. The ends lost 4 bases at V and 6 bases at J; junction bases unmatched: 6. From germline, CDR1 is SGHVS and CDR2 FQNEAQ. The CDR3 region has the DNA TGTGCCAGCAGCTCAGGGACAGGGAGCGCTGAAGCTTTCTTT. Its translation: CASSSGTGSAEAFF.

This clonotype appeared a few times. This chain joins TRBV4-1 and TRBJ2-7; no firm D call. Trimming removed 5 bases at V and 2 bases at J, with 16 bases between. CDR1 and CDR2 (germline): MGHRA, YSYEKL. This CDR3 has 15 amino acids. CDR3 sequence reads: CASSYKDPGPYEQYV. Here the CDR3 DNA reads TGCGCCAGCAGCTACAAAGATCCCGGGCCCTACGAGCAGTACGTC.

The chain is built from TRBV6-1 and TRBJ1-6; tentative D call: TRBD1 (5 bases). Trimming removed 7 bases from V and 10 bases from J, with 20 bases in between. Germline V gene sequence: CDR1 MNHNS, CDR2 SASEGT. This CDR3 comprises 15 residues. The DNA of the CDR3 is TGTGCCAGCACCGCCTTCCGGGACTTAGTCTCACCCCTCCACTTT. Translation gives CASTAFRDLVSPLHF.

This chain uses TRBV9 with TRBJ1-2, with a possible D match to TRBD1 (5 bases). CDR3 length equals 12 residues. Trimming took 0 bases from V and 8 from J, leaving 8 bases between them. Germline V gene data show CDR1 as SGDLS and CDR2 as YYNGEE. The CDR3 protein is CASSVDWGGYTF. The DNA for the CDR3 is TGTGCCAGCAGCGTAGATTGGGGCGGCTACACCTTC.

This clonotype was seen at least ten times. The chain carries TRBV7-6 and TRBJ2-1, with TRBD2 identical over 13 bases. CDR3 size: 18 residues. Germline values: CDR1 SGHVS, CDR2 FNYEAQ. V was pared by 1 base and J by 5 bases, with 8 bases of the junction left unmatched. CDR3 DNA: TGTGCCAGCAGCTTAGGGATGGGACTAGCGGGGCCAAACAATGAGCAGTTCTTC. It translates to CASSLGMGLAGPNNEQFF.

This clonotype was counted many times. CDR3 bases: TGCGCCAGCAGCTTGGGGAATGTGGGACAGCCCCAGCATTTT. Protein sequence: CASSLGNVGQPQHF. J is TRBJ1-5 and V is TRBV5-1; D unclear. Germline values: CDR1 SGHRS, CDR2 YFSETQ. The V end lost 0 bases, the J end lost 7 bases, and 11 bases lay between the germline ends. The CDR3 loop spans 14 amino acids.